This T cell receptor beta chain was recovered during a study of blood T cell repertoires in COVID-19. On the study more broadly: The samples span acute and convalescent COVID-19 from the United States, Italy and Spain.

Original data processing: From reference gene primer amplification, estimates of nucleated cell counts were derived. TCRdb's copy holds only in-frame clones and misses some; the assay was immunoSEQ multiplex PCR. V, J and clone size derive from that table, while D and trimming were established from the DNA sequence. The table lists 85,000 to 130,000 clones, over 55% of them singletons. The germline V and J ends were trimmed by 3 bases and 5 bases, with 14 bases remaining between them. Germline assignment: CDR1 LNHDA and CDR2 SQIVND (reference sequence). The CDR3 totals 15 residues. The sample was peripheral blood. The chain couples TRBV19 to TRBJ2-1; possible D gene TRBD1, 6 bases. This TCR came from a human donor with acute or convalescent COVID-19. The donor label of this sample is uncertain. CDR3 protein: CASSIQLGQNNEQFF. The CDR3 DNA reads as TGTGCCAGTAGTATCCAACTTGGACAGAACAATGAGCAGTTCTTC.